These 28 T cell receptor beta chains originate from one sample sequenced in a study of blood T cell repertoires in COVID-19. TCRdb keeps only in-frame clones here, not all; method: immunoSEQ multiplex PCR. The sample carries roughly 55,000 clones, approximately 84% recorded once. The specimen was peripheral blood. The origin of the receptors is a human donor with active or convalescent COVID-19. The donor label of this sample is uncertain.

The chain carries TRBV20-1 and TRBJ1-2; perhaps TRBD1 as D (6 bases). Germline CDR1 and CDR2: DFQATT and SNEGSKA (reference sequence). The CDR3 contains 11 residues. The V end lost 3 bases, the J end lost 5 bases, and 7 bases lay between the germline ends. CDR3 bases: TGCAGTGCTAGCACAGGGTATGGCTACACCTTC. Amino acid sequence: CSASTGYGYTF.

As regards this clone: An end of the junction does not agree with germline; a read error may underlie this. CDR3 sequence: CASSSVPSGTSGMGWDF. The DNA of the CDR3 is TGCGCCAGCAGCTCGGTTCCTTCTGGGACTAGCGGGATGGGCTGGGACTTC. The gene calls are TRBV5-1 and TRBJ2-5; TRBD2 aligns across 13 bases. The CDR3 is made up of 17 amino acids. CDR1 is SGHRS and CDR2 is YFSETQ in the germline V gene.

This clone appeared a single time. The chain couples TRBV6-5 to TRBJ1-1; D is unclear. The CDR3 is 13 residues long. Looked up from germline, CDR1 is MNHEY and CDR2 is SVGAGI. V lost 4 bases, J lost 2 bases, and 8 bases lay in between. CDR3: CASSFDTNTEAFF. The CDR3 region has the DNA TGTGCCAGCAGTTTTGACACAAACACTGAAGCTTTCTTT.

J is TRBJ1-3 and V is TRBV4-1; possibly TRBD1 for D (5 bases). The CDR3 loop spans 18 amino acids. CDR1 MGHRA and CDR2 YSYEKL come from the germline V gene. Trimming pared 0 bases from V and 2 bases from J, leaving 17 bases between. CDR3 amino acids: CASSQDGGGAGPGNTIYF. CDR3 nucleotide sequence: TGCGCCAGCAGCCAAGATGGTGGAGGTGCGGGACCTGGAAACACCATATATTTT.

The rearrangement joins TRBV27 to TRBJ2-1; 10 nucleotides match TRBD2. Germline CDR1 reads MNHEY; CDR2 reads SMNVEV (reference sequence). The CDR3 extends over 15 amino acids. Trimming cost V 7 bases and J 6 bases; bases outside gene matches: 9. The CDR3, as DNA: TGTGCCAGCACTTTCACTAGCGGGAATGTCAATGAGCAGTTCTTC. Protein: CASTFTSGNVNEQFF.

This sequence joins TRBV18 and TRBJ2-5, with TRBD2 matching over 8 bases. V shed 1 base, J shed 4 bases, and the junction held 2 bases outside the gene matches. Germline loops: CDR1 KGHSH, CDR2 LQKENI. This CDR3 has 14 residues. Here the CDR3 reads CASSPRAGVETQYF. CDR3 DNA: TGTGCCAGCTCACCACGAGCGGGAGTAGAGACCCAGTACTTC.

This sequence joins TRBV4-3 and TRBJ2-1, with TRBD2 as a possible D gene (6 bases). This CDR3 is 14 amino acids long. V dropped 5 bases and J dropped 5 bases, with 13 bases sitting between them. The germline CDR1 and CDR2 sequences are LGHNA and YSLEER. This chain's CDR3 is CASSNRRGDNEQFF. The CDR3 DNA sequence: TGCGCCAGCAGCAATAGGAGGGGAGACAATGAGCAGTTCTTC.

CDR3 DNA: TGTGCCAGCAGCTTATCGACAGGGCTTAACTATGGCTACACCTTC. It yields the protein CASSLSTGLNYGYTF. This chain links TRBV11-1 with TRBJ1-2, with TRBD1 matching over 7 bases. V was clipped by 2 bases and J by 1 base; unmatched bases: 4. There are 15 residues in the CDR3. Germline V gene data show CDR1 as SGHAT and CDR2 as FQDESV (reference sequence). Supplemented by reference TRBV11-1 and TRBJ1-2, the full variable domain reads EAEVAQSPRYKITEKSQAVAFWCDPISGHATLYWYRQILGQGPELLVQFQDESVVDDSQLPKDRFSAERLKGVDSTLKIQPAELGDSAMYLCASSLSTGLNYGYTFGSGTRLTVV.

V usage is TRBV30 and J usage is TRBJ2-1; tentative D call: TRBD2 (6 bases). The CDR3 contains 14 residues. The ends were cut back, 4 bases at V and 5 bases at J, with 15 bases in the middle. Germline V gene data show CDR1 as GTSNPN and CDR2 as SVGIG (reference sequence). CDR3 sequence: CAWIRPGLDNEQFF. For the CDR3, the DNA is TGTGCCTGGATCCGACCGGGACTTGACAATGAGCAGTTCTTC.

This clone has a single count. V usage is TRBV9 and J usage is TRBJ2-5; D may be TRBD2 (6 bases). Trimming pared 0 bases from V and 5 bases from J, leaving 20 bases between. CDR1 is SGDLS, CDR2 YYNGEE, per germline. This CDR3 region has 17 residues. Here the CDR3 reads CASSVAGGSALGETQYF. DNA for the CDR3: TGTGCCAGCAGCGTAGCCGGAGGGAGCGCCCTGGGGGAGACCCAGTACTTC.

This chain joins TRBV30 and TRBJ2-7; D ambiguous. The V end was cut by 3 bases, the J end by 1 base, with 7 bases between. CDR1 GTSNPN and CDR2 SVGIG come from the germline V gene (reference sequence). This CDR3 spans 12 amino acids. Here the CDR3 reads CAWRKRSYEQYF. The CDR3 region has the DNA TGTGCCTGGAGGAAGAGATCCTACGAGCAGTACTTC.

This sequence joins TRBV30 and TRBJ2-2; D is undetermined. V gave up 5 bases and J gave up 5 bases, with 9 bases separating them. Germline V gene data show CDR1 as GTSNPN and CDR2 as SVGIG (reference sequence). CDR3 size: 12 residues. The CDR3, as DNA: TGTGCCTGGCCTCTCGTGACCGGGGAGCTGTTTTTT. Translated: CAWPLVTGELFF.

CDR3 coding DNA: TGTGCCTGGATAGCCGTACAGGGTGGGGGGGCAGATACGCAGTATTTT. It translates to CAWIAVQGGGADTQYF. The V gene is TRBV30, the J gene TRBJ2-3; perhaps TRBD2 as D (7 bases). This CDR3 contains 16 residues. CDR1 and CDR2 from the germline V gene are GTSNPN and SVGIG (reference sequence). V lost 4 bases to trimming and J lost 4 bases, with 21 bases between them.

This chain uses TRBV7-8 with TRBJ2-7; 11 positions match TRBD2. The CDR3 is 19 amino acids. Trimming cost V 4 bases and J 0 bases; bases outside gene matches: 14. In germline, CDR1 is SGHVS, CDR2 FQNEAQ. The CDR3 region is CASSSLRPLAGGPSYEQYF. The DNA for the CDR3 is TGTGCCAGCAGCTCCCTACGCCCTTTAGCGGGAGGGCCCTCCTACGAGCAGTACTTC.

The CDR3 sequence: CASILTGGNQPQHF. In DNA, the CDR3 is TGTGCCAGCATTCTGACAGGGGGCAATCAGCCCCAGCATTTT. The rearrangement joins TRBV6-5 to TRBJ1-5; 8 bases line up with TRBD1. V shed 7 bases and J 2 bases; nucleotides not matched to a gene: 4. CDR1 and CDR2 (germline): MNHEY, SVGAGI. The CDR3 has 14 amino acids.

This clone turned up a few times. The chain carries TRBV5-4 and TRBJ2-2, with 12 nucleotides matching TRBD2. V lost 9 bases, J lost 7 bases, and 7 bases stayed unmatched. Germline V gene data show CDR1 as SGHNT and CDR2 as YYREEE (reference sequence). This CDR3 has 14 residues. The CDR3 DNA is TGTGCCACAGGACTAGCGGGAAGGGACGGGGAGCTGTTTTTT. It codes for CATGLAGRDGELFF. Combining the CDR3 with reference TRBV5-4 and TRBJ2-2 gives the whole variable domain ETGVTQSPTHLIKTRGQQVTLRCSSQSGHNTVSWYQQALGQGPQFIFQYYREEENGRGNFPPRFSGLQFPNYSSELNVNALELDDSALYLCATGLAGRDGELFFGEGSRLTVL.

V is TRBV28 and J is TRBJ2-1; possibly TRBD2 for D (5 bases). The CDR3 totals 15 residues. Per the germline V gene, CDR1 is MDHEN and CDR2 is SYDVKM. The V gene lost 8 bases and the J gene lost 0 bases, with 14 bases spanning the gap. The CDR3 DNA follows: TGTGCCAGCGGCACGACGGGGAGCTCCTACAATGAGCAGTTCTTC. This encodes CASGTTGSSYNEQFF.

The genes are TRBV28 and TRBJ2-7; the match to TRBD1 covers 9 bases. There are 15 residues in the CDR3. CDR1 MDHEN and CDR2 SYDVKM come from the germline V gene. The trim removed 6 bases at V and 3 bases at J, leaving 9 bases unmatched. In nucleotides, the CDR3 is TGTGCCAGCAGCTCAGCCGGGACAGGGCGCTACGAGCAGTACTTC. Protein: CASSSAGTGRYEQYF.

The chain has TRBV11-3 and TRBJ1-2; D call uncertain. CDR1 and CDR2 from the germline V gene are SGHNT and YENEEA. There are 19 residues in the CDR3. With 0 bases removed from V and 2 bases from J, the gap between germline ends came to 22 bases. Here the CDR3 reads CASSLDLGGQGRRNYGYTF. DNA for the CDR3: TGTGCCAGCAGCTTAGATCTGGGCGGGCAAGGTCGACGGAACTATGGCTACACCTTC.

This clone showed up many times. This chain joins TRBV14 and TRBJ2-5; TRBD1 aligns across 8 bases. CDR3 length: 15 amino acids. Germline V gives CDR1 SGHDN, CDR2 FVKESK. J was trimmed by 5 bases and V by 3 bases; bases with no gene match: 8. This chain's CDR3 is CASSQSAGGWETQYF. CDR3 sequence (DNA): TGTGCCAGCAGCCAGTCCGCAGGGGGCTGGGAGACCCAGTACTTC.

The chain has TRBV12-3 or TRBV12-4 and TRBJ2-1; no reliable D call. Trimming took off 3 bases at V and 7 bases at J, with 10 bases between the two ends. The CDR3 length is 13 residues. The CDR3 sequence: CASSFAGFNEQFF. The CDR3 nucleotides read TGTGCCAGCAGTTTTGCAGGTTTTAATGAGCAGTTCTTC.

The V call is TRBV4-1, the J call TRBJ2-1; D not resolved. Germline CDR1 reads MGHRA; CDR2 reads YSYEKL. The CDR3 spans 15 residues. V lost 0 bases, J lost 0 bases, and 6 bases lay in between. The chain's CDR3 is CASSQEEFSYNEQFF. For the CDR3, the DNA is TGCGCCAGCAGCCAAGAGGAGTTCTCCTACAATGAGCAGTTCTTC.

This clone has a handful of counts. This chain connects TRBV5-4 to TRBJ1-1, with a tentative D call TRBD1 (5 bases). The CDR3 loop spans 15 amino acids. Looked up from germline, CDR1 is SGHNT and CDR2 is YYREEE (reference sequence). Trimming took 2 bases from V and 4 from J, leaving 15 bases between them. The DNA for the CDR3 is TGTGCCAGCAGCTTATGGTCCGGGGGAGTCACTGAAGCTTTCTTT. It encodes CASSLWSGGVTEAFF.

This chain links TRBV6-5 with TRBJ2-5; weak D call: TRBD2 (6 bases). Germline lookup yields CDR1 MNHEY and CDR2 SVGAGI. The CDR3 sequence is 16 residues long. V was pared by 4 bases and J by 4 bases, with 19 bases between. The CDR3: CASSFGRAGLGETQYF. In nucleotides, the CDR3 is TGTGCCAGCAGTTTCGGACGGGCGGGATTAGGAGAGACCCAGTACTTC.

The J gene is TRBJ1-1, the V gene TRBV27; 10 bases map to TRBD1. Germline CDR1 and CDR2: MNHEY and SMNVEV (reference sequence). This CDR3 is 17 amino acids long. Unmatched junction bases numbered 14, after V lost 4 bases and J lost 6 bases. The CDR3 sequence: CASSSISGTGALSEAFF. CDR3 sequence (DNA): TGTGCCAGCAGTTCAATTTCCGGGACAGGGGCCCTCTCTGAAGCTTTCTTT.

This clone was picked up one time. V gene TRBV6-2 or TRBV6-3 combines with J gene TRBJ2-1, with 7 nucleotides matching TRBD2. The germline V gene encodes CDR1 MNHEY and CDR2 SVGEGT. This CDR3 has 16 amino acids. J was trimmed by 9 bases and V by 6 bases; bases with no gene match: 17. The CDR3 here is CASSSKQAGRRGEQFF. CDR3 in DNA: TGTGCCAGCAGCTCCAAACAAGCGGGACGGCGAGGTGAGCAGTTCTTC.

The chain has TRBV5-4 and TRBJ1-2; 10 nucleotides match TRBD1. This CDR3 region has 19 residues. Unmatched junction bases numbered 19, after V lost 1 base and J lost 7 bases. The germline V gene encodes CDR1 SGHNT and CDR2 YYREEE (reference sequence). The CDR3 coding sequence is TGTGCCAGCAGCTTGATTGGACAGGGGGTTAGCGGTGGGGCCATTGGCTACACCTTC. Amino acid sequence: CASSLIGQGVSGGAIGYTF.

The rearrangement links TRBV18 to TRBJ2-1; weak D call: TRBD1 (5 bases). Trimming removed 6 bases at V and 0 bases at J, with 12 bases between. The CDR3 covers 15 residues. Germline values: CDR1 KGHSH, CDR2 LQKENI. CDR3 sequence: CASSLGPGSYNEQFF. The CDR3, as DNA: TGTGCCAGCTCTTTGGGGCCAGGCTCCTACAATGAGCAGTTCTTC.